The clone carrying this T cell receptor (beta chain) was recorded a few times. Its antigen is as yet unknown. The protocol attached unique molecular identifiers to individual cDNA molecules. MiXCR, applied by TCRdb to the 5' RACE reads, yields one record per CDR3 protein. The table has approximately 79,000 distinct CDR3 sequences, roughly 13% seen once. The record originates from a study of early T cells in non-severe SARS-CoV-2 infection. As for the study in general: Sequencing used unsorted whole-blood bulk RNA, so chains lack pairing.

Overall study findings and caveats: Lookups in VDJdb leaned toward anti-spike CD8 responses and missed private and CD4 specificities.

Sample: whole blood. The clonotype was recovered from an adult who was a healthcare worker with PCR-confirmed SARS-CoV-2 infection or an uninfected control (not recorded which).

The CDR3 here is CASSQAENYGYTF. The CDR3 region has the DNA TGTGCCAGCAGCCAGGCGGAGAACTATGGCTACACCTTC. The genes are TRBV3-1 and TRBJ1-2; D gene uncertain. CDR3 length equals 13 residues. Germline CDR1 and CDR2: LGHDT and YNNKEL (reference sequence). V shed 3 bases and J shed 2 bases, with 7 bases lying between them.